These 18 T cell receptor beta chains came from one sample sequenced in a study of CD8 T cells in Susac syndrome. Random hexamers primed reverse transcription of about 0.5 to 1 ug RNA. TCRdb reprocessed the immunoSEQ multiplex PCR reads via MiXCR and lists one record per CDR3 protein. The data hold roughly 180,000 distinct CDR3 sequences, with about 95% observed a single time. Sequenced: CD4+ T cells from PBMCs. These receptors were obtained from a human donor in good health.

The rearrangement links TRBV28 to TRBJ2-3, with D possibly TRBD2 on 6 matching bases. The V gene's germline CDR1 is MDHEN and CDR2 SYDVKM. V was pared by 7 bases and J by 3 bases, with 14 bases between. The CDR3 is made up of 14 amino acids. The CDR3 DNA sequence: TGTGCCAGCATCTCCGGGGGAAGAACAGATACGCAGTATTTT. Amino acid sequence: CASISGGRTDTQYF. The full variable domain, with the rest looked up from reference TRBV28 and TRBJ2-3, is DVKVTQSSRYLVKRTGEKVFLECVQDMDHENMFWYRQDPGLGLRLIYFSYDVKMKEKGDIPEGYSVSREKKERFSLILESASTNQTSMYLCASISGGRTDTQYFGPGTRLTVL.

V and J are TRBV3-1 and TRBJ2-7, with D unresolved. CDR1 LGHDT and CDR2 YNNKEL come from the germline V gene (reference sequence). With 4 bases removed from V and 1 base from J, the gap between germline ends came to 11 bases. This CDR3 is built from 14 residues. This CDR3 reads CASSPRSGSYEQYF. For the CDR3, the DNA is TGTGCCAGCAGCCCTCGTTCCGGTTCCTACGAGCAGTACTTC.

The genes are TRBV12-3 or TRBV12-4 and TRBJ1-1; D possibly corresponds to TRBD1 (5 bases). V was trimmed by 6 bases and J by 3 bases, leaving 20 bases between them. The CDR3 sequence is 16 residues long. The CDR3 protein is CASRSSGEMRYTEAFF. CDR3 coding DNA: TGTGCCAGCAGGTCCTCGGGGGAGATGAGGTACACTGAAGCTTTCTTT.

The genes are TRBV7-2 and TRBJ2-6; D not resolved. There are 14 residues in the CDR3. The V and J ends lost 4 bases and 14 bases respectively, with 18 bases between them. CDR1 SGHTA and CDR2 FQGNSA come from the germline V gene. In DNA form, the CDR3 reads TGTGCCAGCAGCTCCCGCTACCTGCCCCCCCTCCTGACTTTC. This translates into CASSSRYLPPLLTF.

V and J are TRBV6-5 and TRBJ2-5, with 8 bases fitting TRBD1. After removal of 7 bases from V and 5 bases from J, the junction contained 12 bases not matched to a gene. The CDR3 is 15 residues long. Per germline, CDR1 MNHEY and CDR2 SVGAGI. Here the CDR3 reads CASTQGAGRWETQYF. DNA for the CDR3: TGTGCCAGCACCCAGGGGGCGGGGAGGTGGGAGACCCAGTACTTC.

CDR3 sequence (DNA): TGTGCCAGCAGCTTAGACAGAATCTATAATTCACCCCTCCACTTT. Translated: CASSLDRIYNSPLHF. V and J are TRBV11-2 and TRBJ1-6; D unclear. Looked up from germline, CDR1 is SGHAT and CDR2 is FQNNGV. This CDR3 spans 15 amino acids. V was pared by 0 bases and J by 3 bases, with 6 bases between.

V gene TRBV30 combines with J gene TRBJ1-1; 8 nucleotides agree with TRBD1. Losses at the gene ends were 0 bases for V and 6 bases for J; bases not matched to a gene: 9. There are 15 residues in the CDR3. The germline CDR1 and CDR2 sequences are GTSNPN and SVGIG (reference sequence). Here the CDR3 DNA reads TGTGCCTGGAGTGTACCGGACAGGGCAAAGGCTGAAGCTTTCTTT. Translated: CAWSVPDRAKAEAFF.

The chain links TRBV24-1 to TRBJ2-5, with D possibly called TRBD1 or TRBD2 (6 bases each). The germline gives CDR1 KGHDR, CDR2 SFDVKD. The CDR3 extends over 15 amino acids. V was cut by 2 bases and J by 2 bases, with 11 bases left in between. In nucleotides, the CDR3 is TGTGCCACCAGTGATTCGGGGGCTGGGCAAGAGACCCAGTACTTC. This gives the protein CATSDSGAGQETQYF.

The J gene is TRBJ2-2, the V gene TRBV7-2; 7 positions agree with TRBD2. This CDR3 is 15 amino acids long. After removal of 7 bases from V and 5 bases from J, the junction contained 10 bases not matched to a gene. CDR1 is SGHTA and CDR2 is FQGNSA in the germline V gene. The CDR3 sequence is CASTPMAGRTGELFF. CDR3 coding DNA: TGTGCCAGCACCCCAATGGCCGGGAGGACCGGGGAGCTGTTTTTT.

This clonotype was recorded only once. The chain combines TRBV25-1 with TRBJ2-6, with D unclear. Germline CDR1 reads MGHDK; CDR2 reads SYGVNS. The CDR3 length is 13 residues. Trimming cost V 11 bases and J 0 bases, with 8 bases left between them. The chain's CDR3 is CAASPSGANVLTF. The CDR3 coding sequence is TGTGCCGCTTCCCCCTCTGGGGCCAACGTCCTGACTTTC.

A single count supports this clonotype. V usage is TRBV5-6 and J usage is TRBJ1-6, with D possibly matching TRBD1 (5 bases). The CDR3 covers 14 residues. V was shortened by 0 bases and J by 6 bases, with 7 bases between the two germline ends. The germline V gene encodes CDR1 SGHDT and CDR2 YYEEEE. CDR3 DNA: TGTGCCAGCAGCTTGGGGACAACTAATTCACCCCTCCACTTT. Amino acids: CASSLGTTNSPLHF.

This chain joins TRBV28 and TRBJ2-2; D remains ambiguous. The CDR3 runs 13 residues. V was shortened by 6 bases and J by 0 bases, with 5 bases between the two germline ends. Germline CDR1 MDHEN, CDR2 SYDVKM. CDR3 residues: CASRHSNTGELFF. CDR3 nucleotides: TGTGCCAGCAGACACTCGAACACCGGGGAGCTGTTTTTT.

The chain has TRBV13 and TRBJ2-1; D gene uncertain. Per germline, CDR1 PRHDT and CDR2 FYEKMQ (reference sequence). The CDR3 runs 12 residues. V shed 0 bases and J shed 10 bases, with 7 bases lying between them. The CDR3 DNA follows: TGTGCCAGCAGCTTAGGACACCTCGAGCAGTTCTTC. This encodes CASSLGHLEQFF.

The rearrangement joins TRBV23-1 to TRBJ2-7; D is perhaps TRBD1 (6 bases). TRBV23-1 is an open reading frame whose function is uncertain. V lost 7 bases and J lost 1, with 17 bases in between. The CDR3 is 15 residues long. CDR3 in DNA: TGCGCCAGCAATCACGGTGGGACACAATCCTACGAGCAGTACTTC. Translated, it gives CASNHGGTQSYEQYF.

V gene TRBV5-1 combines with J gene TRBJ2-1; the D call may be TRBD1 or TRBD2 (5 bases each). Trimming cost V 0 bases and J 8 bases, with 12 bases left between them. CDR1 is SGHRS, CDR2 YFSETQ, per germline. The CDR3 is 14 amino acids. The chain's CDR3 is CASSLVSRGDEQFF. The CDR3 DNA reads TGCGCCAGCAGCTTGGTTTCGAGGGGTGATGAGCAGTTCTTC.

This chain connects TRBV18 to TRBJ1-1, with D uncertain. V was shortened by 3 bases and J by 3 bases, with 8 bases between the two germline ends. This CDR3 contains 13 residues. Germline CDR1 KGHSH, CDR2 LQKENI. The CDR3 is CASSPRSDTEAFF. As DNA, the CDR3 is TGTGCCAGCTCACCTCGGTCTGACACTGAAGCTTTCTTT.

This sequence joins TRBV3-1 and TRBJ2-3; TRBD1 aligns across 9 bases. Germline CDR1 reads LGHDT; CDR2 reads YNNKEL (reference sequence). The CDR3 length is 16 residues. The ends lost 4 bases at V and 4 bases at J; junction bases unmatched: 9. The CDR3 DNA is TGTGCCAGCAGCCTCGGACAGGGGACTTGGGCAGATACGCAGTATTTT. It codes for CASSLGQGTWADTQYF.

The chain has TRBV4-2 and TRBJ1-2, with unresolved D. Germline CDR1 LGHNA, CDR2 YNFKEQ. V dropped 0 bases and J dropped 3 bases, with 8 bases sitting between them. The CDR3 length is 14 residues. CDR3 amino acids: CASSQDRRDYGYTF. CDR3 bases: TGTGCCAGCAGCCAAGATCGGAGAGACTATGGCTACACCTTC.